The 29 T cell receptor beta chains below were found in one sample sequenced in a study of blood T cells in healthy people across ages (dated by TCRdb to between 2015 and 2017). Library preparation employed 5' RACE. TCRdb shows the sequencer as Illumina HiSeq 2500. A second roughly 7 to 11 cycle PCR used a sample-barcoded 5' primer and a J-beta primer mix. Using fastp at Q25 and MiXCR, TCRdb reprocessed the public reads and kept productive beta chains. Identical CDR3 proteins give one entry, which carries the most common genes and DNA. Across this sample there are about 760,000 distinct CDR3 sequences, with roughly three fifths seen only once. The top ten clonotypes cover around 24% of the sample. Sequencing was done on a sample of blood. These receptors all stem from a man in his forties in good health.

This sequence joins TRBV5-1 and TRBJ2-2; possible D gene TRBD2, 6 bases. Trimming stripped 0 bases from V and 5 bases from J, with 11 bases between. Germline CDR1 and CDR2: SGHRS and YFSETQ. CDR3 size: 15 residues. The CDR3 sequence is CASSLETGRTGELFF. CDR3 DNA: TGCGCCAGCAGCTTGGAAACGGGGAGGACCGGGGAGCTGTTTTTT.

This clonotype has just a few counts. V and J are TRBV4-2 and TRBJ2-1, with TRBD2 matching 12 bases. After removal of 4 bases from V and 7 bases from J, the junction contained 17 bases not matched to a gene. There are 19 residues in the CDR3. Germline V gene data show CDR1 as LGHNA and CDR2 as YNFKEQ. The CDR3 nucleotides are TGTGCCAGCAGCCTCCGCCCCGAACTAGCGGGAGGAATCGAGAATGAGCAGTTCTTC. This encodes CASSLRPELAGGIENEQFF.

This clonotype was seen ten or more times. This chain joins TRBV5-6 and TRBJ2-5; 10 bases are shared with TRBD2. This CDR3 has 15 residues. Trimming removed 4 bases from V and 0 bases from J; junction bases left unmatched: 3. CDR1 and CDR2 (germline): SGHDT, YYEEEE. CDR3 protein: CASSPGTSDQETQYF. The CDR3 DNA follows: TGTGCCAGCAGCCCGGGGACTAGCGACCAAGAGACCCAGTACTTC. The full variable domain, with the rest looked up from reference TRBV5-6 and TRBJ2-5, is DAGVTQSPTHLIKTRGQQVTLRCSPKSGHDTVSWYQQALGQGPQFIFQYYEEEERQRGNFPDRFSGHQFPNYSSELNVNALLLGDSALYLCASSPGTSDQETQYFGPGTRLLVL.

This CDR3 is CARGSGKETQYF. In DNA, the CDR3 is TGTGCCAGAGGATCAGGGAAAGAGACCCAGTACTTC. This chain connects TRBV2 to TRBJ2-5, with a weak D call TRBD1 (5 bases). This CDR3 contains 12 residues. Deletions cut 9 bases from V and 3 bases from J, with 11 bases between. Germline V CDR1 and CDR2: SNHLY, FYNNEI. The full variable domain, in which reference TRBV2 and TRBJ2-5 provide the parts outside the CDR3, is EPEVTQTPSHQVTQMGQEVILRCVPISNHLYFYWYRQILGQKVEFLVSFYNNEISEKSEIFDDQFSVERPDGSNFTLKIRSTKLEDSAMYFCARGSGKETQYFGPGTRLLVL.

This clonotype was seen a few times. The rearrangement uses TRBV7-2 and TRBJ2-3; perhaps D is TRBD1 or TRBD2 (6 bases each). V gave up 1 base and J gave up 12 bases, with 11 bases separating them. Germline assignment: CDR1 SGHTA and CDR2 FQGNSA. CDR3 size: 12 residues. CDR3 in amino acids: CASSLDIGGQYF. CDR3 nucleotide sequence: TGTGCCAGCAGCTTAGATATCGGGGGCCAGTATTTT.

V usage is TRBV6-5 and J usage is TRBJ1-2, with a weak D call TRBD1 (6 bases). The V gene's germline CDR1 is MNHEY and CDR2 SVGAGI. Trimming stripped 5 bases from V and 4 bases from J, with 14 bases between. The CDR3 totals 14 residues. The CDR3 sequence is CASSADSALYGYTF. CDR3 nucleotides: TGTGCCAGCAGTGCGGACAGCGCGCTCTATGGCTACACCTTC.

The chain joins TRBV7-2 to TRBJ2-7; possibly TRBD1 for D (5 bases). V was clipped by 0 bases and J by 2 bases, with 17 bases between them. The CDR3 contains 17 residues. Germline V CDR1 and CDR2: SGHTA, FQGNSA. The CDR3: CASSLAWVTDRAYEQYF. The CDR3 DNA sequence: TGTGCCAGCAGCTTAGCCTGGGTCACAGACAGAGCCTACGAGCAGTACTTC.

The rearrangement joins TRBV20-1 to TRBJ2-3, with 11 bases aligning to TRBD2. The length of the CDR3 is 17 residues. V dropped 0 bases and J dropped 4; count of bases not matched to a gene: 9. Germline-derived CDR1 and CDR2 are DFQATT and SNEGSKA (reference sequence). CDR3 residues: CSARDRLAGRVPDTQYF. CDR3 sequence (DNA): TGCAGTGCTAGAGATAGACTAGCGGGAAGGGTCCCAGATACGCAGTATTTT.

V gene TRBV6-5 combines with J gene TRBJ2-7, with TRBD1 matching 7 bases. Trimming took 6 bases from V and 2 from J; bases not matched to a gene: 7. This CDR3 region has 14 residues. CDR1 and CDR2 (germline): MNHEY, SVGAGI. The CDR3 region has the DNA TGTGCCAGCAGACCGGGACAGCCGACCTACGAGCAGTACTTC. This sequence encodes CASRPGQPTYEQYF.

The V call is TRBV7-6, the J call TRBJ2-1; TRBD2 aligns across 9 bases. Trimming at V came to 4 bases and at J to 5 bases, leaving 9 bases not matched to a gene. This CDR3 is built from 16 residues. Germline V lookup: CDR1 SGHVS, CDR2 FNYEAQ. CDR3 sequence (DNA): TGTGCCAGCAGCTACCAAGCGGGAGGTATGGACAATGAGCAGTTCTTC. Protein sequence: CASSYQAGGMDNEQFF.

The V gene is TRBV12-3 or TRBV12-4, the J gene TRBJ2-1, with D possibly TRBD1 on 6 matching bases. The CDR3 sequence is 15 residues long. V lost 7 bases to trimming and J lost 5 bases, with 18 bases between them. The CDR3 nucleotides are TGTGCCAGCACCGCGGACAGCCGCCCTAACAATGAGCAGTTCTTC. Translating it yields CASTADSRPNNEQFF.

This clonotype was counted only a few times. CDR3 bases: TGTGCCAGCAGCTTACCAGCCGTGGCCGAGCAGTACTTC. Amino acids: CASSLPAVAEQYF. V and J are TRBV11-1 and TRBJ2-7; D unresolved. V lost 2 bases and J lost 6, with 11 bases in between. CDR1 is SGHAT and CDR2 is FQDESV in the germline V gene (reference sequence). This CDR3 spans 13 amino acids.

The chain joins TRBV21-1 to TRBJ2-1; TRBD2 is taken as the D call from the table, unchecked against the DNA. TRBV21-1 counts as a pseudogene. This CDR3 region has 14 residues. The DNA for the CDR3 is TGTGCCAGCAGCAGGAGAAGGACTATCCATGAGCAGTTCTTC. The encoded protein is CASSRRRTIHEQFF.

This clonotype showed up just a few times. The chain recombines TRBV7-2 with TRBJ1-2, with 7 bases matching TRBD1. The CDR3 covers 15 residues. Germline lookup yields CDR1 SGHTA and CDR2 FQGNSA. V lost 0 bases to trimming and J lost 4 bases; unmatched junction nucleotides: 5. The CDR3 DNA follows: TGTGCCAGCAGCTTAGCTCAGGACAGGTCCTATGGCTACACCTTC. As protein: CASSLAQDRSYGYTF.

This clonotype was counted between two and nine times. The chain has TRBV27 and TRBJ2-7; TRBD1 matches at 7 bases. V was pared by 6 bases and J by 0 bases, with 8 bases of the junction left unmatched. Germline V gene sequence: CDR1 MNHEY, CDR2 SMNVEV (reference sequence). The length of the CDR3 is 15 residues. CDR3 loop: CASSYTGASSYEQYF. In nucleotides, the CDR3 is TGTGCCAGCAGCTATACAGGGGCGAGCTCCTACGAGCAGTACTTC.

This clonotype was seen a handful of times. The V gene is TRBV2, the J gene TRBJ2-3; D uncertain. Germline lookup yields CDR1 SNHLY and CDR2 FYNNEI. The CDR3 covers 15 residues. V gave up 3 bases and J gave up 2 bases, with 12 bases separating them. The CDR3 sequence: CASSELPTPTDTQYF. The DNA for the CDR3 is TGTGCCAGCAGTGAGCTTCCCACCCCCACAGATACGCAGTATTTT.

This clonotype was counted between two and nine times. The gene calls are TRBV7-2 and TRBJ2-3; the match to TRBD2 covers 13 bases. V gave up 6 bases and J gave up 3 bases; unmatched junction bases: 6. CDR1 is SGHTA, CDR2 FQGNSA, per germline. This CDR3 spans 16 amino acids. The CDR3 region is CASRFGLAGVTDTQYF. The CDR3 DNA is TGTGCCAGCAGGTTTGGACTAGCGGGAGTTACAGATACGCAGTATTTT.

V and J are TRBV27 and TRBJ2-5; 7 bases are shared with TRBD1. This CDR3 contains 11 residues. Germline CDR1 is MNHEY and CDR2 is SMNVEV (reference sequence). The junction had 6 bases not matched to a gene; V was cut back by 5 bases and J by 12 bases. The CDR3: CASSTGQEEYF. In DNA form, the CDR3 reads TGTGCCAGCAGTACCGGACAGGAGGAGTACTTC.

This chain links TRBV7-9 with TRBJ2-4; D could derive from TRBD1 or TRBD2 (5 bases each). V lost 7 bases and J 0 bases, leaving 22 bases between the germline ends. This CDR3 comprises 18 residues. Per the germline V gene, CDR1 is SEHNR and CDR2 is FQNEAQ (reference sequence). The CDR3 coding sequence is TGTGCCAGCACCTCAGGGACCCCTCGGGACCTAGCCAAAAACATTCAGTACTTC. Translating gives CASTSGTPRDLAKNIQYF.

The gene calls are TRBV6-2 or TRBV6-3 and TRBJ2-3; no clear D gene. Germline lookup yields CDR1 MNHEY and CDR2 SVGEGT. V was shortened by 11 bases and J by 4 bases, with 13 bases between the two germline ends. The CDR3 is made up of 12 amino acids. CDR3 sequence (DNA): TGTGCCGGTGGGGTACGCCCAGATACGCAGTATTTT. Residues: CAGGVRPDTQYF.

This clonotype appeared once. CDR3 region: CASSQRVALSDTQYF. The CDR3 nucleotides are TGTGCCAGCAGCCAAAGGGTAGCGCTTTCAGATACGCAGTATTTT. The chain employs TRBV3-1 and TRBJ2-3; TRBD2 is a possible D gene (5 bases). The CDR3 spans 15 residues. Trimming shortened V by 2 bases and J by 4 bases, and 13 bases separated the two germline ends. Germline-derived CDR1 and CDR2 are LGHDT and YNNKEL (reference sequence).

The chain couples TRBV7-2 to TRBJ2-7, with D tentatively TRBD1 (6 bases). The closer fit of TRBJ2-5 to the DNA end suggests the J call may be wrong. The CDR3 is 14 residues long. CDR1 is SGHTA and CDR2 is FQGNSA in the germline V gene. The CDR3 loop reads CASSPFSGEETQYF. The CDR3 region has the DNA TGTGCCAGCAGCCCATTTTCAGGGGAGGAGACCCAGTACTTC.

The gene calls are TRBV25-1 and TRBJ2-5; D possibly matches TRBD1 or TRBD2 (5 bases each). The CDR3 totals 15 residues. Between the trimmed V and J ends, which lost 5 bases and 2 bases, there was a span of 15 bases. The germline V gene has CDR1 MGHDK and CDR2 SYGVNS. The CDR3 spells CASSPPGTGQETQYF. The CDR3 DNA reads as TGTGCCAGCAGTCCTCCAGGGACGGGACAAGAGACCCAGTACTTC.

V usage is TRBV7-2 and J usage is TRBJ2-1, with unresolved D. The CDR3 has 12 amino acids. V shed 1 base and J shed 10 bases, with 8 bases lying between them. CDR1 is SGHTA and CDR2 is FQGNSA in the germline V gene. CDR3: CASSLGTGEQFF. CDR3 coding DNA: TGTGCCAGCAGCTTAGGAACCGGGGAGCAGTTCTTC.

The J gene is TRBJ2-1, the V gene TRBV28; a weak D match, TRBD2 (5 bases). V lost 5 bases and J lost 4, with 12 bases in between. This CDR3 comprises 14 residues. CDR1 is MDHEN and CDR2 is SYDVKM in the germline V gene. The CDR3: CASSPRGWYNEQFF. CDR3 in DNA: TGTGCCAGCAGTCCCCGAGGGTGGTACAATGAGCAGTTCTTC.

This clonotype was found a few times. The gene calls are TRBV6-2 or TRBV6-3 and TRBJ2-7, with TRBD1 as a possible D gene (6 bases). Trimming left V 8 bases short and J 7 bases short, with 21 bases between. The CDR3 has 14 amino acids. Per germline, CDR1 MNHEY and CDR2 SVGEGT. CDR3 DNA: TGTGCCAGCGTTCAATCTGGACAGAAAAAAGAGCAGTACTTC. Protein product: CASVQSGQKKEQYF.

On this clonotype: A much larger clonotype is one base distant, so this may be a read error. The rearrangement joins TRBV7-8 to TRBJ2-5, with D perhaps TRBD1 (6 bases). The tail of the sequence fits TRBJ2-7 better, so the J call may be wrong. Germline assignment: CDR1 SGHVS and CDR2 FQNEAQ. This CDR3 is built from 14 residues. CDR3 sequence: CASSVARGNYEQYF. The CDR3 nucleotides read TGTGCCAGCAGCGTAGCGAGGGGGAACTACGAGCAGTACTTC.

This clonotype has a handful of counts. The chain recombines TRBV3-1 with TRBJ2-3, with 7 nucleotides matching TRBD1. CDR3 length: 13 residues. J was trimmed by 7 bases and V by 3 bases; bases with no gene match: 4. Looked up from germline, CDR1 is LGHDT and CDR2 is YNNKEL (reference sequence). The chain's CDR3 is CASSQTGPHTQYF. In DNA, the CDR3 is TGTGCCAGCAGCCAGACAGGGCCACATACGCAGTATTTT.

The rearrangement uses TRBV2 and TRBJ1-5; D is perhaps TRBD1 (6 bases). CDR1 is SNHLY, CDR2 FYNNEI, per germline. The CDR3 extends over 14 amino acids. V was cut by 8 bases and J by 1 base, with 12 bases left in between. CDR3: CASLKGGSNQPQHF. CDR3 sequence (DNA): TGTGCCAGCCTAAAGGGGGGAAGCAATCAGCCCCAGCATTTT.